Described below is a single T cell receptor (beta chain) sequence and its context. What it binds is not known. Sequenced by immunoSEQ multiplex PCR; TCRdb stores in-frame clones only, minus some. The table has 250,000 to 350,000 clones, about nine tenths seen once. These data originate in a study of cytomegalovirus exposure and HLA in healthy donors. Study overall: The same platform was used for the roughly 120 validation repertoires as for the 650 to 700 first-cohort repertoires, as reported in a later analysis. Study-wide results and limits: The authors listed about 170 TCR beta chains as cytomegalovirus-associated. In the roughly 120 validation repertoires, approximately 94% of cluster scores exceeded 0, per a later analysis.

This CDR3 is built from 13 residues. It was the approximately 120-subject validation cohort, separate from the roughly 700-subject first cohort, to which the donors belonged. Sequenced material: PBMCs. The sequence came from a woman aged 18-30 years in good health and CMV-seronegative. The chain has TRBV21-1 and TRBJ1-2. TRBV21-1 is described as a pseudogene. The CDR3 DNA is TGTGCCAGCAGCAAAGCTCGGAGCTATGGCTACACCTTC. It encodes CASSKARSYGYTF.